This TCR beta chain was retrieved from a study of human T cells and chemical hapten exposure. Study information: The cohort included alopecia areata under or over 50% scalp, totalis and universalis.

For this clonotype: No antigen is known for it.

TCRdb called the RACE reads again in MiXCR, with one record for every CDR3 protein. The sample includes some 400,000 distinct CDR3 sequences, around 5% seen only once; the top ten take approximately 2.1%. Study results and caveats: Versus controls, expanded TCRs had significantly more large CDR3 similarity clusters.

This CDR3 has 14 amino acids. Germline V lookup: CDR1 SGHRS, CDR2 YFSETQ. V shed 4 bases, J shed 7 bases, and the junction held 5 bases outside the gene matches. Time point given: patch test 1, 2 weeks after DPC sensitization. Noted treatment: therapeutic diphenylcyclopropenone sensitization with weekly scalp DPC. Sample donors consisted of patients with alopecia, aged 18 to 70 years, who were suitable for DPC. Unfractionated whole blood was the source from which total RNA was extracted. The clonotype comes from a woman between 50 and 59 years old with alopecia areata. Some clones in this sample may be carry-over from other donors' samples. V usage is TRBV5-1 and J usage is TRBJ1-6; 7 nucleotides align to TRBD1. The sample consisted of whole blood, taken in connection with sensitization to the hapten diphenylcyclopropenone (DPC). Here the CDR3 DNA reads TGCGCCAGCAGCCGGGACAGCGAGAATTCACCCCTCCACTTT. Translating gives CASSRDSENSPLHF.